The 31 T cell receptor beta chains below all came from one sample that was sequenced in a study of identical twins. TCRdb reanalysed the 5' RACE reads using MiXCR and keeps one entry per CDR3 protein. The data contain fewer than 650,000 distinct CDR3 sequences, roughly 6.6% of them singletons. These same data were also listed under a study on yellow fever vaccine responses in identical twins.

Sequenced: PBMCs. The receptors stem from a woman between 18 and 29 years old in good health.

The CDR3 is CASSLLDRGTDYTF. CDR3 nucleotides: TGCGCCAGCAGCTTATTGGACAGGGGTACCGACTACACCTTC. This chain connects TRBV5-1 to TRBJ1-2; 9 positions agree with TRBD1. Germline CDR1 reads SGHRS; CDR2 reads YFSETQ. The V gene end was trimmed by 2 bases and the J gene end by 10 bases; junction bases not matched to a gene: 9. This CDR3 contains 14 residues.

J is TRBJ1-6 and V is TRBV5-1, with D hard to call. V lost 0 bases and J 0 bases, leaving 10 bases between the germline ends. CDR1 SGHRS and CDR2 YFSETQ come from the germline V gene. The CDR3 is 17 amino acids. The CDR3 loop reads CASSLEGGSSYNSPLHF. The CDR3 bases are TGCGCCAGCAGCTTGGAGGGCGGCAGCTCCTATAATTCACCCCTCCACTTT.

The V gene is TRBV20-1, the J gene TRBJ2-5, with TRBD2 identical over 11 bases. The length of the CDR3 is 15 residues. Trimming took 3 bases from V and 1 from J; bases not matched to a gene: 4. Germline loops: CDR1 DFQATT, CDR2 SNEGSKA (reference sequence). The CDR3 sequence: CSASPLAGAQETQYF. In DNA form, the CDR3 reads TGCAGTGCTAGCCCACTAGCGGGGGCCCAAGAGACCCAGTACTTC.

This clonotype was observed a few times. V is TRBV10-3 and J is TRBJ2-3; the D gene is possibly TRBD2 (5 bases). Trimming removed 5 bases from V and 3 bases from J, with 21 bases in between. Per germline, CDR1 ENHRY and CDR2 SYGVKD. CDR3 length: 17 residues. The CDR3 region has the DNA TGTGCCATCAGTAAAACGGACTTTTTAGCTGCAACAGATACGCAGTATTTT. Its translation is CAISKTDFLAATDTQYF.

This clonotype has a handful of counts. This chain links TRBV4-1 with TRBJ2-3; D possibly corresponds to TRBD2 (6 bases). Germline V gene lookup returns CDR1 MGHRA and CDR2 YSYEKL. Trimming cost V 2 bases and J 4 bases, with 13 bases left between them. CDR3 size: 15 residues. CDR3: CASSQLGGAPDTQYF. DNA for the CDR3: TGCGCCAGCAGCCAACTGGGGGGAGCCCCAGATACGCAGTATTTT.

The table lists this clonotype with many counts. This chain links TRBV20-1 with TRBJ2-7; 12 bases match TRBD2. The germline V gene encodes CDR1 DFQATT and CDR2 SNEGSKA (reference sequence). Unmatched junction bases numbered 5, after V lost 2 bases and J lost 3 bases. This CDR3 has 15 residues. As DNA, the CDR3 is TGCAGTGCTAGACTTCCGACTAGCGGGAGCTACGAGCAGTACTTC. Translated, it gives CSARLPTSGSYEQYF.

V is TRBV5-1 and J is TRBJ2-2; no clear D. The CDR3 has 14 residues. Trimming removed 1 base from V and 5 bases from J, with 9 bases in between. The germline gives CDR1 SGHRS, CDR2 YFSETQ. The CDR3 protein is CASSLYSTTGELFF. Here the CDR3 DNA reads TGCGCCAGCAGCTTGTACAGTACTACCGGGGAGCTGTTTTTT.

This clonotype was recorded many times. The chain couples TRBV5-1 to TRBJ2-3, with 7 bases identical to TRBD2. V lost 0 bases to trimming and J lost 6 bases; unmatched junction nucleotides: 10. Germline values: CDR1 SGHRS, CDR2 YFSETQ. The CDR3 is made up of 16 amino acids. Here the CDR3 reads CASSLERAGSVDTQYF. The CDR3 DNA reads TGCGCCAGCAGCTTGGAGCGAGCGGGGAGCGTGGATACGCAGTATTTT.

The V call is TRBV4-1, the J call TRBJ1-1; D not resolved. Germline-derived CDR1 and CDR2 are MGHRA and YSYEKL. Trimming cost V 0 bases and J 3 bases, with 5 bases left between them. The CDR3 is 13 amino acids. The CDR3 region has the DNA TGCGCCAGCAGCCAAGATCACGACACTGAAGCTTTCTTT. The encoded protein is CASSQDHDTEAFF.

This clonotype has ten or more counts. The gene calls are TRBV27 and TRBJ2-3; 13 bases align to TRBD2. The length of the CDR3 is 16 residues. The V gene end was trimmed by 4 bases and the J gene end by 4 bases; junction bases not matched to a gene: 5. CDR1 and CDR2 (germline): MNHEY, SMNVEV (reference sequence). CDR3 bases: TGTGCCAGCAGTTCCATACTAGCGGGGGGGCCAGATACGCAGTATTTT. The encoded protein is CASSSILAGGPDTQYF.

This clonotype has ten or more counts. The rearrangement joins TRBV6-4 to TRBJ2-7; D is unresolved. This CDR3 region has 16 residues. In germline, CDR1 is MRHNA, CDR2 SNTAGT. The germline V and J ends were trimmed by 2 bases and 2 bases, with 16 bases remaining between them. CDR3 region: CASSDPLKASTYEQYF. CDR3 DNA: TGTGCCAGCAGTGACCCCCTTAAGGCCTCGACCTACGAGCAGTACTTC.

This clonotype came up many times. This chain uses TRBV5-1 with TRBJ1-1, with D tentatively TRBD1 (6 bases). The CDR3 sequence is 15 residues long. Trimming pared 4 bases from V and 1 base from J, leaving 14 bases between. From germline, CDR1 is SGHRS and CDR2 YFSETQ. CDR3 loop: CASSRDGQQNTEAFF. CDR3 DNA sequence: TGCGCCAGCAGCCGAGACGGACAGCAGAACACTGAAGCTTTCTTT.

A few counts support this clonotype. The V gene is TRBV2, the J gene TRBJ2-7, with 7 bases matching TRBD2. Germline CDR1 is SNHLY and CDR2 is FYNNEI. This CDR3 comprises 14 residues. The V gene end was trimmed by 8 bases and the J gene end by 0 bases; junction bases not matched to a gene: 7. CDR3 coding DNA: TGTGCCAGCTGGGGGGGGGTACCCTCCTACGAGCAGTACGTC. It specifies CASWGGVPSYEQYV.

The table lists this clonotype with a few counts. J is TRBJ2-2 and V is TRBV7-2; 7 bases match TRBD2. The germline V gene has CDR1 SGHTA and CDR2 FQGNSA. The CDR3 is made up of 13 amino acids. V was clipped by 1 base and J by 7 bases; unmatched bases: 0. The CDR3 sequence is CASSLGGGGELFF. CDR3 DNA sequence: TGTGCCAGCAGCTTAGGGGGGGGCGGGGAGCTGTTTTTT.

The CDR3 sequence: CSARDMTRGETQYF. The CDR3 region has the DNA TGCAGTGCTAGAGATATGACTAGGGGCGAGACCCAGTACTTC. The chain couples TRBV20-1 to TRBJ2-5, with D possibly being TRBD2 (6 bases). The CDR3 runs to 14 residues. CDR1 is DFQATT, CDR2 SNEGSKA, per germline (reference sequence). V shed 0 bases and J shed 5 bases, with 13 bases lying between them.

This clonotype was counted a few times. CDR3 sequence: CASRNGPPDTGELFF. The CDR3 nucleotides are TGTGCCAGCAGAAACGGACCGCCGGACACCGGGGAGCTGTTTTTT. The chain carries TRBV6-2 or TRBV6-3 and TRBJ2-2; no reliable D call. Germline V CDR1 and CDR2: MNHEY, SVGEGT. With 6 bases removed from V and 3 bases from J, the gap between germline ends came to 14 bases. CDR3 size: 15 residues.

The chain uses TRBV5-1 and TRBJ1-1, with D perhaps matching TRBD1 (5 bases). CDR3 length: 15 residues. Germline values: CDR1 SGHRS, CDR2 YFSETQ. Deletions cut 5 bases from V and 1 base from J, with 15 bases between. The CDR3 is CASSPMAGTNTEAFF. DNA for the CDR3: TGCGCCAGCAGTCCGATGGCAGGGACGAACACTGAAGCTTTCTTT.

This clonotype was seen a handful of times. The V gene is TRBV2, the J gene TRBJ1-2, with D possibly matching TRBD1 (5 bases). Trimming took off 7 bases at V and 4 bases at J, with 22 bases between the two ends. Germline CDR1 and CDR2: SNHLY and FYNNEI. The CDR3 spans 16 residues. CDR3 amino acids: CASIPVWDSGTYGYTF. CDR3 bases: TGTGCCAGCATCCCAGTATGGGACTCAGGAACCTATGGCTACACCTTC. Combining the CDR3 with reference TRBV2 and TRBJ1-2 gives the whole variable domain EPEVTQTPSHQVTQMGQEVILRCVPISNHLYFYWYRQILGQKVEFLVSFYNNEISEKSEIFDDQFSVERPDGSNFTLKIRSTKLEDSAMYFCASIPVWDSGTYGYTFGSGTRLTVV.

The rearrangement links TRBV7-9 to TRBJ2-1; a possible D gene is TRBD1 (6 bases). Germline V lookup: CDR1 SEHNR, CDR2 FQNEAQ (reference sequence). CDR3 length equals 13 residues. V lost 5 bases to trimming and J lost 8 bases, with 13 bases between them. The CDR3 sequence is CASSVDAGDEQFF. Here the CDR3 DNA reads TGTGCCAGCAGCGTGGATGCAGGGGATGAGCAGTTCTTC.

Many counts were recorded for this clonotype. A much more abundant neighbour one base away suggests this may be a read error. This chain joins TRBV14 and TRBJ2-1; D unresolved. Germline-derived CDR1 and CDR2 are SGHDN and FVKESK. This CDR3 region has 11 residues. Trimming shortened V by 2 bases and J by 7 bases, and 3 bases separated the two germline ends. The CDR3 sequence is CASSQTNEQFF. The CDR3 region has the DNA TGTGCCAGCAGCCAAACTAATGAGCAGTTCTTC.

This clonotype was found many times. The chain combines TRBV28 with TRBJ2-7; TRBD2 aligns across 7 bases. There are 15 residues in the CDR3. Germline CDR1 MDHEN, CDR2 SYDVKM. The J segment lost 4 bases and the V segment lost 6 bases, leaving 12 bases of the junction unmatched. Written as DNA, the CDR3 is TGTGCCAGCAGCCCGCGGTTGGCGGGAGTTTACGAGCAGTACTTC. Translated, it gives CASSPRLAGVYEQYF.

This clonotype was detected only a few times. J is TRBJ2-1 and V is TRBV11-2; maybe TRBD2 (5 bases). V was shortened by 7 bases and J by 0 bases, with 13 bases between the two germline ends. The CDR3 length is 15 residues. Germline V CDR1 and CDR2: SGHAT, FQNNGV. The CDR3 is CASTLDSSSYNEQFF. The CDR3 nucleotides read TGTGCCAGCACCTTGGACTCGAGCTCCTACAATGAGCAGTTCTTC.

This clonotype occurred many times. The V gene is TRBV7-9, the J gene TRBJ2-1, with D possibly being TRBD1 or TRBD2 (5 bases each). Germline V gene sequence: CDR1 SEHNR, CDR2 FQNEAQ (reference sequence). This CDR3 region has 15 residues. Trimming took off 1 base at V and 9 bases at J, with 16 bases between the two ends. The CDR3 nucleotides are TGTGCCAGCAGCTTAGTAGGGACGCATGGGATTGAGCAGTTCTTC. Translated, it gives CASSLVGTHGIEQFF.

This clonotype was observed a few times. The chain couples TRBV2 to TRBJ2-4, with D perhaps matching TRBD1 (6 bases). CDR3 size: 14 residues. V lost 10 bases, J lost 0 bases, and 13 bases lay in between. CDR1 is SNHLY, CDR2 FYNNEI, per germline. The chain's CDR3 is CANFGQIAKNIQYF. The CDR3 nucleotides read TGTGCCAACTTCGGACAGATAGCCAAAAACATTCAGTACTTC.

This clonotype was counted ten times or more. V gene TRBV7-8 combines with J gene TRBJ2-6; D is perhaps TRBD2 (5 bases). Looked up from germline, CDR1 is SGHVS and CDR2 is FQNEAQ. Trimming cost V 9 bases and J 4 bases, with 13 bases left between them. The CDR3 is made up of 14 amino acids. CDR3 nucleotides: TGTGCCAGTCCCCCTAGGGAGGGGGCCAACGTCCTGACTTTC. Translating gives CASPPREGANVLTF.

This clonotype was seen at least ten times. The rearrangement joins TRBV20-1 to TRBJ1-1, with D perhaps TRBD1 (5 bases). Trimming removed 5 bases from V and 7 bases from J, with 20 bases in between. Germline CDR1 and CDR2: DFQATT and SNEGSKA (reference sequence). CDR3 length: 14 residues. This CDR3 reads CSASTGTLAGEAFF. DNA of the CDR3: TGCAGTGCTTCTACCGGGACCCTGGCGGGTGAAGCTTTCTTT.

As to this clonotype: One base away lies a much larger clone, so this may be a sequencing read error. The chain combines TRBV12-3 or TRBV12-4 with TRBJ1-1; 8 bases are a match to TRBD1. CDR3 length: 13 amino acids. V was clipped by 6 bases and J by 6 bases; unmatched bases: 6. The CDR3 spells CASRGQGGPEAFF. CDR3 nucleotides: TGTGCCAGCAGAGGACAGGGCGGGCCTGAAGCTTTCTTT.

This clonotype has at least ten counts. The V call is TRBV5-1, the J call TRBJ2-4; 9 bases fit TRBD2. Germline V gene sequence: CDR1 SGHRS, CDR2 YFSETQ. V was pared by 2 bases and J by 3 bases, with 9 bases of the junction left unmatched. This CDR3 is 17 amino acids long. The CDR3 DNA reads TGCGCCAGCAGCTTCCCTAGCGGGACGGTCGGCAAAAACATTCAGTACTTC. Protein sequence: CASSFPSGTVGKNIQYF.

V usage is TRBV27 and J usage is TRBJ1-5; 9 positions match TRBD1. The junction had 9 bases not matched to a gene; V was cut back by 5 bases and J by 7 bases. Germline CDR1 is MNHEY and CDR2 is SMNVEV (reference sequence). The CDR3 runs 15 residues. The CDR3 DNA reads as TGTGCCAGCAGTCCGTCTGGGACAGGGTACCAGCCCCAGCATTTT. Its translation: CASSPSGTGYQPQHF.

This clonotype was seen more than once but under ten times. The chain has TRBV5-6 and TRBJ1-1, with 7 bases lining up with TRBD1. Per the germline V gene, CDR1 is SGHDT and CDR2 is YYEEEE. Germline trimming cut 6 bases from V and 0 bases from J; bases unmatched to any gene: 17. This CDR3 has 18 residues. CDR3 coding DNA: TGTGCCAGCACCCCCCTAGCCGGGACAGCTAATTTGAACACTGAAGCTTTCTTT. Encoded protein: CASTPLAGTANLNTEAFF.

This clonotype was picked up many times. CDR3 nucleotide sequence: TGCAGTGCCGAGGGGACAGGCGGATTTGAGCAGTTCTTC. It is translated as CSAEGTGGFEQFF. This chain uses TRBV20-1 with TRBJ2-1; TRBD1 aligns across 8 bases. Germline-derived CDR1 and CDR2 are DFQATT and SNEGSKA (reference sequence). With V trimmed by 6 bases and J by 9 bases, 10 bases remained unmatched. CDR3 size: 13 residues.